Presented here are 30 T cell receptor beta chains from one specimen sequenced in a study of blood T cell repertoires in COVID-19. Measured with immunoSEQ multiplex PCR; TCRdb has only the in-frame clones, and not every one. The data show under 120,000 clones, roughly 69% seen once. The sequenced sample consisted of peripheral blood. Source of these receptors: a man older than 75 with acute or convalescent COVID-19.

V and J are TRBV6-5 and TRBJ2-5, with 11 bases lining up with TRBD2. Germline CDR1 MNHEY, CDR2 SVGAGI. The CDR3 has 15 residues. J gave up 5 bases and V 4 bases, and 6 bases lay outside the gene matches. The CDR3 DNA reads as TGTGCCAGCAGTTTCCGACTAGCGGGAAGGGAGACCCAGTACTTC. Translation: CASSFRLAGRETQYF.

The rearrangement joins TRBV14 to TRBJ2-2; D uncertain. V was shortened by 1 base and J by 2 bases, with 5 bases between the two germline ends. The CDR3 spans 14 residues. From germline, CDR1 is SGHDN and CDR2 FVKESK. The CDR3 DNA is TGTGCCAGCAGCCAAGTCTACAACACCGGGGAGCTGTTTTTT. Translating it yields CASSQVYNTGELFF.

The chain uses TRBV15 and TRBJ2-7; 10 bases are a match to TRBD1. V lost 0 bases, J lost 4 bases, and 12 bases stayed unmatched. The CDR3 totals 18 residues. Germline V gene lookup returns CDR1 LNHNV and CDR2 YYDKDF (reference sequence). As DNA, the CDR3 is TGTGCCACCAGCAGAGAAAGGACAGGGGGTCCACCAATTTACGAGCAGTACTTC. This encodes CATSRERTGGPPIYEQYF.

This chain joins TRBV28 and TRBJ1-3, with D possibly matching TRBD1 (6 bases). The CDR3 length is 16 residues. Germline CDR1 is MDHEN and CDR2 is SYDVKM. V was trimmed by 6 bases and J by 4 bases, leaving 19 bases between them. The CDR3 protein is CASRPPGGLGGNTIYF. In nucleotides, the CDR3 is TGTGCCAGCAGACCCCCGGGGGGCTTAGGGGGAAACACCATATATTTT.

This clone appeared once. CDR3 residues: CASISGGSGNTIYF. The CDR3 DNA reads TGTGCCAGTATTTCCGGAGGCTCTGGAAACACCATATATTTT. The gene calls are TRBV19 and TRBJ1-3; D gene unclear. The CDR3 sequence is 14 residues long. From germline, CDR1 is LNHDA and CDR2 SQIVND (reference sequence). Trimming removed 7 bases at V and 0 bases at J, with 10 bases between.

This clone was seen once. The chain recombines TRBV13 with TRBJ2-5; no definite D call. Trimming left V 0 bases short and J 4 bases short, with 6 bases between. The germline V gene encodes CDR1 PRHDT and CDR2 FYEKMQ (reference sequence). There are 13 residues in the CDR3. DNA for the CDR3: TGTGCCAGCAGCTTAGGACTTTCAGAGACCCAGTACTTC. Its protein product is CASSLGLSETQYF.

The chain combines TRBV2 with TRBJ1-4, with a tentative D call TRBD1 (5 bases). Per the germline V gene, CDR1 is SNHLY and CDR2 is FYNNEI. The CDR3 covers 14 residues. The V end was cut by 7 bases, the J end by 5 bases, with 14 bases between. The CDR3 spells CASNQGQRNEKLFF. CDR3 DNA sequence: TGTGCCAGCAACCAAGGACAAAGGAATGAAAAACTGTTTTTT.

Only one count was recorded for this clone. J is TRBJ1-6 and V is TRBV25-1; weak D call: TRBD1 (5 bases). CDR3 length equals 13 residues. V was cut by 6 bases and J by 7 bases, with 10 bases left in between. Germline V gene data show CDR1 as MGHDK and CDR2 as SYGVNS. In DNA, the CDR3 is TGTGCCAGCAGGGGGCGCTTGAATTCACCCCTCCACTTT. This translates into CASRGRLNSPLHF.

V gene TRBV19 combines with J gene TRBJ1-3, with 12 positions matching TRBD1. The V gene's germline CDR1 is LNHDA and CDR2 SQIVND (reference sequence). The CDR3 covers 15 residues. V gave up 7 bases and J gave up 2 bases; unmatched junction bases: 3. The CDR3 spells CASTGTGGPGNTIYF. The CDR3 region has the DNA TGTGCCAGTACCGGGACAGGGGGCCCTGGAAACACCATATATTTT.

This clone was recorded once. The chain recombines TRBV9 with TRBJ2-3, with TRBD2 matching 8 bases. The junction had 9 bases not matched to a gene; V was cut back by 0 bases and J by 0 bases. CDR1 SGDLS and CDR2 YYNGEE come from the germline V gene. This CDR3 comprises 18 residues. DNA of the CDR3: TGTGCCAGCAGCGTAGCCACTAGCGGAAAATCTAGCACAGATACGCAGTATTTT. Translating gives CASSVATSGKSSTDTQYF. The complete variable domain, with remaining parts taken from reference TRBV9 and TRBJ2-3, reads DSGVTQTPKHLITATGQRVTLRCSPRSGDLSVYWYQQSLDQGLQFLIQYYNGEERAKGNILERFSAQQFPDLHSELNLSSLELGDSALYFCASSVATSGKSSTDTQYFGPGTRLTVL.

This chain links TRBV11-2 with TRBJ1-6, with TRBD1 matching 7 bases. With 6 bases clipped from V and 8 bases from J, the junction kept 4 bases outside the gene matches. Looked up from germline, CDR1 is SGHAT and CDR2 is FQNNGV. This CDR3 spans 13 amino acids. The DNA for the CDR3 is TGTGCCAGCAGGGGACAGAATCATTCACCCCTCCACTTT. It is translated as CASRGQNHSPLHF.

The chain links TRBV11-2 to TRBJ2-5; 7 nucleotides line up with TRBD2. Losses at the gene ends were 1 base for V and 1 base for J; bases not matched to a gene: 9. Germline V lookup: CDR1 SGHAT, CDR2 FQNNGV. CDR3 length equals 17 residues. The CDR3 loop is CASSLGGGSPLQETQYF. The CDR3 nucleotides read TGTGCCAGCAGCTTAGGGGGGGGGTCCCCACTCCAAGAGACCCAGTACTTC.

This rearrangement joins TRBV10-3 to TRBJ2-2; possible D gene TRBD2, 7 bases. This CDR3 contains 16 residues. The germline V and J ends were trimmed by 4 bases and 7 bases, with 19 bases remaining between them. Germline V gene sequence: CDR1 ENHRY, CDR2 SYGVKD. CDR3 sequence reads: CAISGGGWGAGGELFF. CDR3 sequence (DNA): TGTGCCATCAGTGGGGGGGGCTGGGGCGCCGGCGGGGAGCTGTTTTTT.

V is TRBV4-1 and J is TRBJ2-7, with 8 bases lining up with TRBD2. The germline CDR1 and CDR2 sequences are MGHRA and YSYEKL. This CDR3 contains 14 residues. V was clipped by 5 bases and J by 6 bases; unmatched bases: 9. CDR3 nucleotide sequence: TGCGCCAGCAGCTCTACTACGGGACTAGTCGAGCAGTACTTC. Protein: CASSSTTGLVEQYF.

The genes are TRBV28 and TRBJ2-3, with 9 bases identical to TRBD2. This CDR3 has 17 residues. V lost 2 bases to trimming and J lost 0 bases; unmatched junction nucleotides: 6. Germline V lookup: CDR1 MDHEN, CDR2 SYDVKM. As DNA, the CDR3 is TGTGCCAGCAGTTTAGGGGTGACTAGCGGTAGCACAGATACGCAGTATTTT. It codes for CASSLGVTSGSTDTQYF.

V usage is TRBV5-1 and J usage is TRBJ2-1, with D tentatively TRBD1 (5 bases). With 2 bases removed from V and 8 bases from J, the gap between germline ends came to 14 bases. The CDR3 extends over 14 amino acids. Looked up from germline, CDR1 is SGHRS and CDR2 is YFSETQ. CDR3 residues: CASSFQGPEHEQFF. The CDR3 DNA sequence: TGCGCCAGCAGCTTTCAGGGTCCTGAACATGAGCAGTTCTTC.

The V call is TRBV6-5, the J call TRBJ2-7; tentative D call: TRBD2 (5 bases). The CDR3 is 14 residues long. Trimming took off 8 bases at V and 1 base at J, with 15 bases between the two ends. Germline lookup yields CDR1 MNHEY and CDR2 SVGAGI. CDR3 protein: CASPAAGGSYEQYF. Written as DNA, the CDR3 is TGTGCCAGCCCGGCGGCAGGCGGGTCCTACGAGCAGTACTTC.

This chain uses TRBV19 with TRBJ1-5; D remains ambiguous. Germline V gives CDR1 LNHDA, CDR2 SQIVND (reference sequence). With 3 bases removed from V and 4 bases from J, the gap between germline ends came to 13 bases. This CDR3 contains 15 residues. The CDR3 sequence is CASSIKADNNQPQHF. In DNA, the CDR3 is TGTGCCAGTAGTATTAAAGCCGACAATAATCAGCCCCAGCATTTT.

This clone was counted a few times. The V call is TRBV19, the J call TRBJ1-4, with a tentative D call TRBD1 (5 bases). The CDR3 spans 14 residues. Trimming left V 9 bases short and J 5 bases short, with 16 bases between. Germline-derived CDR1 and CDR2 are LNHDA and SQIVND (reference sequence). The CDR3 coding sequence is TGTGCCAGCAGACGACAGTATCTAAATGAAAAACTGTTTTTT. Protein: CASRRQYLNEKLFF.

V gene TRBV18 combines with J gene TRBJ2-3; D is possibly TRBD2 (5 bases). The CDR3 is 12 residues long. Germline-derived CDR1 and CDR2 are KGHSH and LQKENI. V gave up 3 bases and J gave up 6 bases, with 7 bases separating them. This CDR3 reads CASSPEADTQYF. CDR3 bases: TGTGCCAGCTCACCGGAGGCGGATACGCAGTATTTT.

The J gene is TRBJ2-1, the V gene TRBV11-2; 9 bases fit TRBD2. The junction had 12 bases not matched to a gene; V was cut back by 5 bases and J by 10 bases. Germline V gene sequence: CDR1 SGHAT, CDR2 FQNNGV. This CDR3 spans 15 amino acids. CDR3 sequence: CASSGGGRGSREQFF. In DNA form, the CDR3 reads TGTGCCAGCAGCGGGGGCGGGAGGGGGTCAAGAGAGCAGTTCTTC.

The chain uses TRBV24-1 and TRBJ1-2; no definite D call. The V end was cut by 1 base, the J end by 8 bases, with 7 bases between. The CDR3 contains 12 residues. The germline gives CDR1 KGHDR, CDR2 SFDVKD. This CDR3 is CATSDFGEGYTF. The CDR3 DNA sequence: TGTGCCACCAGTGATTTCGGGGAAGGCTACACCTTC.

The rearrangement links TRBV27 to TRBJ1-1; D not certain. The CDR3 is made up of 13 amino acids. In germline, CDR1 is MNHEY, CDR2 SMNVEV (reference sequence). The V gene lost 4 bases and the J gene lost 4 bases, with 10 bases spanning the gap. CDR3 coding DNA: TGTGCCAGCAGTTCGGCGGGCCGCACTGAAGCTTTCTTT. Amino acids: CASSSAGRTEAFF.

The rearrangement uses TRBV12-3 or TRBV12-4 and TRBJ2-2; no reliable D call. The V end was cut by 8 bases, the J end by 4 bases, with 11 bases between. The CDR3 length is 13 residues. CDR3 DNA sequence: TGTGCCAGCCACCGAGGATTCACCGGGGAGCTGTTTTTT. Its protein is CASHRGFTGELFF.

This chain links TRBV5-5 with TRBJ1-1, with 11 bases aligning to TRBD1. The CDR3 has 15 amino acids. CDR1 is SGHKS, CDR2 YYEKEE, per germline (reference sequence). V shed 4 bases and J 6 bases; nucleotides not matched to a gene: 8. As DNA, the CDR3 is TGTGCCAGCAGCGGAGGGACAGGGGGTGCGGCTGAAGCTTTCTTT. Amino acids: CASSGGTGGAAEAFF.

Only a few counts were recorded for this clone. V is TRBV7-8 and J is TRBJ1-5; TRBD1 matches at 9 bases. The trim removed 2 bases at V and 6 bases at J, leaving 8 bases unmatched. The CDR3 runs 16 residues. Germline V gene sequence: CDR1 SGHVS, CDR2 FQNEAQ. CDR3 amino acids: CASSLPGTGTGQPQHF. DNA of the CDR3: TGTGCCAGCAGCTTACCCGGGACAGGGACCGGTCAGCCCCAGCATTTT.

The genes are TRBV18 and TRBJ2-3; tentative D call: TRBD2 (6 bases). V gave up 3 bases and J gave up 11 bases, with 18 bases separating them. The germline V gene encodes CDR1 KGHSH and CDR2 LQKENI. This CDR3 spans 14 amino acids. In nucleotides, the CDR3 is TGTGCCAGCTCACCCCCCGGTGACCGGGAGAGGCAGTATTTT. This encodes CASSPPGDRERQYF.

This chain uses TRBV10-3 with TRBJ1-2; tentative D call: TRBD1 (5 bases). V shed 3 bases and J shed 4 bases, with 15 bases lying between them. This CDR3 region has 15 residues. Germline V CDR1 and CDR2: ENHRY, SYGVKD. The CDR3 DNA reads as TGTGCCATCAGTGAAGGAGACAGATTGTCCTATGGCTACACCTTC. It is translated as CAISEGDRLSYGYTF.

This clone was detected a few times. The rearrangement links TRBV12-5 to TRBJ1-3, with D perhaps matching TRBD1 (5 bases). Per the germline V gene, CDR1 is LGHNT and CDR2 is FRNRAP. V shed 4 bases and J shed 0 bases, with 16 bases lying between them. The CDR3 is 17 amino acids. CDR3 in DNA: TGTGCTAGTGGTTCCCGTCGACAGACCCGCTCTGGAAACACCATATATTTT. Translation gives CASGSRRQTRSGNTIYF.

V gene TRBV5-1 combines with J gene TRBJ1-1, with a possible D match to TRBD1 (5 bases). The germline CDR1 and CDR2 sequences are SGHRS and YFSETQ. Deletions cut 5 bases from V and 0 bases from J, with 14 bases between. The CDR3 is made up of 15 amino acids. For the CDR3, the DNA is TGCGCCAGCAGTCCCCGGGGGGGTATGAACACTGAAGCTTTCTTT. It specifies CASSPRGGMNTEAFF.